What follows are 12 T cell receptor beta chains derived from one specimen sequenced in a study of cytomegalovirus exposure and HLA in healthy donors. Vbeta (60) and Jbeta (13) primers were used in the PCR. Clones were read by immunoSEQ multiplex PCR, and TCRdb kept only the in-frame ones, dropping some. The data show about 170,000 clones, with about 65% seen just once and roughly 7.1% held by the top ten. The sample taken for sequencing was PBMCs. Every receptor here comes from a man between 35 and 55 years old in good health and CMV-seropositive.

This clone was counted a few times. CDR3 sequence: CASSKSGGAVGETQYF. The CDR3 nucleotides are TGTGCCAGCAGTAAGAGCGGGGGGGCCGTGGGGGAGACCCAGTACTTC. J is TRBJ2-5 and V is TRBV25-1; 10 positions match TRBD2. The trim removed 5 bases at V and 5 bases at J, leaving 11 bases unmatched. The CDR3 loop spans 16 amino acids. Germline V gene sequence: CDR1 MGHDK, CDR2 SYGVNS.

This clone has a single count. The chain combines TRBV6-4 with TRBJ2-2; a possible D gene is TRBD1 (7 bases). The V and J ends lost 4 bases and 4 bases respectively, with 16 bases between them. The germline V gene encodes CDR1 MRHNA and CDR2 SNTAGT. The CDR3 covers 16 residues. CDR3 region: CASSGFDREVTGELFF. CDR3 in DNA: TGTGCCAGCAGTGGATTCGACAGGGAGGTCACCGGGGAGCTGTTTTTT.

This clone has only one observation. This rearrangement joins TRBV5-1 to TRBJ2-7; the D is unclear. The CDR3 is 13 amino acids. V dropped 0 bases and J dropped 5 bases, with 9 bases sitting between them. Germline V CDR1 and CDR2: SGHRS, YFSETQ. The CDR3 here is CASSLAGIHEQYF. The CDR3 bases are TGCGCCAGCAGCTTGGCAGGTATCCACGAGCAGTACTTC.

The CDR3 nucleotides read TGTGCCAGCAGCCCAGACAGGGCTGGAAACACCATATATTTT. Protein: CASSPDRAGNTIYF. The chain joins TRBV9 to TRBJ1-3; 7 bases fit TRBD1. Trimming cost V 4 bases and J 2 bases; bases outside gene matches: 3. The CDR3 has 14 amino acids. CDR1 SGDLS and CDR2 YYNGEE come from the germline V gene.

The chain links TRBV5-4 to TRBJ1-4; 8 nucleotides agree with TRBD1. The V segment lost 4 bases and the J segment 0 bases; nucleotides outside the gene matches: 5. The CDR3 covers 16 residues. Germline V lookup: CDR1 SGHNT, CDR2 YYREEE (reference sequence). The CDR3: CASSRTGTATNEKLFF. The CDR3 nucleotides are TGTGCCAGCAGCAGGACAGGGACAGCAACTAATGAAAAACTGTTTTTT.

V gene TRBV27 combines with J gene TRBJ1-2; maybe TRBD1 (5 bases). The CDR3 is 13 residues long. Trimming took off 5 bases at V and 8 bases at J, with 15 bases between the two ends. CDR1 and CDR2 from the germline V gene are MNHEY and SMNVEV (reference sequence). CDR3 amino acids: CASSPGGVRGYTF. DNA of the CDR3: TGTGCCAGCAGTCCAGGAGGGGTACGGGGCTACACCTTC.

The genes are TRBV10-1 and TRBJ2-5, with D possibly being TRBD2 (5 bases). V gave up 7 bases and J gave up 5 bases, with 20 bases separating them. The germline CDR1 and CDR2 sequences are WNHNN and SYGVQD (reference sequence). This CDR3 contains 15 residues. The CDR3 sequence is CASTPRGWVDETQYF. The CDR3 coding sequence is TGCGCCAGCACCCCTAGAGGGTGGGTAGACGAGACCCAGTACTTC.

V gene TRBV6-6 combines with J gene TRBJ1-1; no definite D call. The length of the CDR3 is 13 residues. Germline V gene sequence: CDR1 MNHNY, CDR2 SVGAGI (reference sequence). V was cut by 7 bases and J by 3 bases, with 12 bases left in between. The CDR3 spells CASILDGYTEAFF. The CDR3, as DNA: TGTGCCAGCATCCTCGACGGGTACACTGAAGCTTTCTTT.

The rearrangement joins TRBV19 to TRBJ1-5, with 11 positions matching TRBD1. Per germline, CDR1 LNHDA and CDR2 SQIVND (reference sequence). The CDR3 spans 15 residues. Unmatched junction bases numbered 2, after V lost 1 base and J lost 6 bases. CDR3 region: CASSIVGTGGQPQHF. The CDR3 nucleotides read TGTGCCAGTAGTATAGTTGGGACAGGGGGTCAGCCCCAGCATTTT. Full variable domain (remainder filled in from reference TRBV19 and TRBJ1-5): DGGITQSPKYLFRKEGQNVTLSCEQNLNHDAMYWYRQDPGQGLRLIYYSQIVNDFQKGDIAEGYSVSREKKESFPLTVTSAQKNPTAFYLCASSIVGTGGQPQHFGDGTRLSIL.

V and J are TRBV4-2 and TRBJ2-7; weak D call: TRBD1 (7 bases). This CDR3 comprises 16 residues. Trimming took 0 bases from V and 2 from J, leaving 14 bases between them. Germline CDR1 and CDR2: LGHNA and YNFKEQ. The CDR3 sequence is CASSQEDRTGAYEQYF. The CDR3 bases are TGTGCCAGCAGCCAAGAGGACAGGACGGGAGCCTACGAGCAGTACTTC.

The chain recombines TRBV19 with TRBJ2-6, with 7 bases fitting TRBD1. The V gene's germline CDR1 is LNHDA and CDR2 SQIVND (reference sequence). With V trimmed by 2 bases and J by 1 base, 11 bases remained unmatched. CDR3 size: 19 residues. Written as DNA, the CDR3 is TGTGCCAGTAGTATATTCTCGGACAGGCGACTATCTGGGGCCAACGTCCTGACTTTC. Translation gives CASSIFSDRRLSGANVLTF.

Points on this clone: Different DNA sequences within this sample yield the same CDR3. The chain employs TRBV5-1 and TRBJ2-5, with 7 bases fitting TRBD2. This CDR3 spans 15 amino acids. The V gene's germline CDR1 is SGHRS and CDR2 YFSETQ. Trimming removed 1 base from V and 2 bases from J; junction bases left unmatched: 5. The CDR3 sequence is CASSLTGGRQETQYF. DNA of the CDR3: TGCGCCAGCAGCTTGACGGGGGGTAGACAAGAGACCCAGTACTTC.